This T cell receptor (beta chain) originates from a study of T cell repertoires in cytomegalovirus infection. Overall study: Well-studied HLA-B-restricted CMV epitopes were used in the study alongside recently identified HLA-C-restricted ones. Indicated by public TCR beta signatures were CMV infection and matching HLA type.

V gave up 5 bases and J gave up 2 bases, with 14 bases separating them. The CDR3 consists of 15 residues. Looked up from germline, CDR1 is SGHTA and CDR2 is FQGNSA. Each CDR3 protein gets one entry after TCRdb re-called the reads with MiXCR. The repertoire holds around 430,000 distinct CDR3 sequences, 42% seen once, with approximately 40% in the top ten. The study's findings and limits: The cumulative frequency of public TCR beta families distinguished individuals who carried CMV together with the relevant HLA. The ex vivo response was dominated by HLA-C-restricted CMV-specific TCR beta clonotypes.

This clonotype was picked up many times. What it recognizes is unknown. The chain couples TRBV7-2 to TRBJ2-3; D may be TRBD1 or TRBD2 (5 bases each). The clonotype comes from a human donor in good health (CMV status not recorded). Some clones in this sample may be carry-over from other donors' samples. Sequenced material: cultured PBMCs, taken from culture after CMV antigen stimulation. DNA for the CDR3: TGTGCCAGCAGCACAAGGGACCAGACCACAGATACGCAGTATTTT. It specifies CASSTRDQTTDTQYF.